This passage covers 19 T cell receptor beta chains from one sample sequenced in a study of T cell responses to AZD1222 COVID-19 vaccine. Some clones are missing from TCRdb's copy, which holds only in-frame ones; the method was immunoSEQ multiplex PCR. The sample shows 110,000 to 150,000 clones, around 90% of them seen only once. This material consisted of peripheral blood, taken on day 0 of AZD1222 vaccination. The receptor set was obtained from an adult in good health.

This chain connects TRBV9 to TRBJ2-2; 9 bases agree with TRBD1. V lost 3 bases and J lost 5; bases outside the gene matches: 5. Germline-derived CDR1 and CDR2 are SGDLS and YYNGEE. The CDR3 totals 15 residues. The CDR3: CASSETGGWTGELFF. The CDR3 nucleotides are TGTGCCAGCAGCGAAACAGGGGGCTGGACCGGGGAGCTGTTTTTT.

The rearrangement joins TRBV6-5 to TRBJ2-1; TRBD2 matches 11 bases. V gave up 5 bases and J gave up 6 bases; unmatched junction bases: 6. Germline V lookup: CDR1 MNHEY, CDR2 SVGAGI. The CDR3 is 15 residues long. CDR3 DNA: TGTGCCAGCAGTAAGGGACTAGCGGACTCCAATGAGCAGTTCTTC. Translated, it gives CASSKGLADSNEQFF.

This rearrangement joins TRBV11-3 to TRBJ2-7; 10 positions match TRBD1. Germline V gene lookup returns CDR1 SGHNT and CDR2 YENEEA. This CDR3 region has 18 residues. J was trimmed by 3 bases and V by 0 bases; bases with no gene match: 11. CDR3 bases: TGTGCCAGCAGCTTAGACCGACTCCGGGACAGGGGCTACTACGAGCAGTACTTC. Residues: CASSLDRLRDRGYYEQYF.

This clone was detected a few times. The CDR3 DNA reads TGTGCCAGCAGCGTTTGGGAGGGCGGTGAGCAGTTCTTC. Its translation is CASSVWEGGEQFF. The chain combines TRBV9 with TRBJ2-1, with 7 positions matching TRBD2. Germline assignment: CDR1 SGDLS and CDR2 YYNGEE. V lost 2 bases and J lost 9; bases outside the gene matches: 5. This CDR3 has 13 amino acids.

The rearrangement links TRBV5-1 to TRBJ2-1; 7 bases fit TRBD1. The CDR3 spans 11 residues. The junction had 5 bases not matched to a gene; V was cut back by 3 bases and J by 14 bases. Per germline, CDR1 SGHRS and CDR2 YFSETQ. The CDR3 protein is CASSSRDSKFF. The CDR3 bases are TGCGCCAGCAGCTCCCGGGACAGTAAGTTCTTC.

This chain links TRBV18 with TRBJ1-1; 9 bases agree with TRBD1. Trimming removed 3 bases from V and 4 bases from J; junction bases left unmatched: 9. Per germline, CDR1 KGHSH and CDR2 LQKENI. The CDR3 consists of 16 residues. This chain's CDR3 is CASSPPGQGRGTEAFF. Here the CDR3 DNA reads TGTGCCAGCTCACCGCCGGGACAGGGTCGGGGCACTGAAGCTTTCTTT.

The chain links TRBV9 to TRBJ1-2; D may be TRBD1 (5 bases). Germline V CDR1 and CDR2: SGDLS, YYNGEE. With 2 bases removed from V and 4 bases from J, the gap between germline ends came to 21 bases. The CDR3 is 17 residues long. In nucleotides, the CDR3 is TGTGCCAGCAGCGTTACTCCAACGGGACCGGGAGTCTATGGCTACACCTTC. Translation gives CASSVTPTGPGVYGYTF. Together with reference TRBV9 and TRBJ1-2, the CDR3 gives the full variable domain: DSGVTQTPKHLITATGQRVTLRCSPRSGDLSVYWYQQSLDQGLQFLIQYYNGEERAKGNILERFSAQQFPDLHSELNLSSLELGDSALYFCASSVTPTGPGVYGYTFGSGTRLTVV.

The CDR3 nucleotides are TGTGCCAGCAGCTTAAGTTCCGGGAGTGAGACCCAGTACTTC. Its protein is CASSLSSGSETQYF. The V and J genes are TRBV7-3 and TRBJ2-5; possibly TRBD2 for D (6 bases). Germline CDR1 reads SGHTA; CDR2 reads FQGTGA. V was shortened by 1 base and J by 5 bases, with 11 bases between the two germline ends. This CDR3 comprises 14 residues.

V gene TRBV15 combines with J gene TRBJ1-5, with D uncertain. The V end lost 3 bases, the J end lost 5 bases, and 11 bases lay between the germline ends. The CDR3 length is 14 residues. CDR1 is LNHNV, CDR2 YYDKDF, per germline (reference sequence). CDR3 sequence (DNA): TGTGCCACCAGCAGGTCGCGCCATTATCAGCCCCAGCATTTT. As protein: CATSRSRHYQPQHF. Full variable domain (rest looked up from reference TRBV15 and TRBJ1-5): DAMVIQNPRYQVTQFGKPVTLSCSQTLNHNVMYWYQQKSSQAPKLLFHYYDKDFNNEADTPDNFQSRRPNTSFCFLDIRSPGLGDTAMYLCATSRSRHYQPQHFGDGTRLSIL.

The chain combines TRBV11-3 with TRBJ2-1; 12 nucleotides align to TRBD2. Looked up from germline, CDR1 is SGHNT and CDR2 is YENEEA. With 2 bases clipped from V and 6 bases from J, the junction kept 8 bases outside the gene matches. This CDR3 comprises 17 residues. CDR3 nucleotide sequence: TGTGCCAGCAGCTTAACCTGGACTAGCGGGACCCCCAATGAGCAGTTCTTC. It is translated as CASSLTWTSGTPNEQFF. Full variable domain (missing parts from reference TRBV11-3 and TRBJ2-1): EAGVVQSPRYKIIEKKQPVAFWCNPISGHNTLYWYLQNLGQGPELLIRYENEEAVDDSQLPKDRFSAERLKGVDSTLKIQPAELGDSAVYLCASSLTWTSGTPNEQFFGPGTRLTVL.

This chain joins TRBV2 and TRBJ2-7, with no clear D. Looked up from germline, CDR1 is SNHLY and CDR2 is FYNNEI. V was cut by 6 bases and J by 12 bases, with 21 bases left in between. CDR3 length: 13 amino acids. The CDR3: CASRSDPGSRRYF. DNA of the CDR3: TGTGCCAGCAGGTCCGATCCTGGCAGTCGGCGGTACTTC.

The CDR3 region has the DNA TGTGCCAGCAGCTTAGAGGTAGGGGCCTACGAGCAGTACTTC. As protein: CASSLEVGAYEQYF. The chain links TRBV11-2 to TRBJ2-7, with D maybe TRBD1 (5 bases). V dropped 0 bases and J dropped 2 bases, with 8 bases sitting between them. CDR3 size: 14 residues. CDR1 is SGHAT and CDR2 is FQNNGV in the germline V gene. The full variable domain, completed using reference TRBV11-2 and TRBJ2-7, is EAGVAQSPRYKIIEKRQSVAFWCNPISGHATLYWYQQILGQGPKLLIQFQNNGVVDDSQLPKDRFSAERLKGVDSTLKIQPAKLEDSAVYLCASSLEVGAYEQYFGPGTRLTVT.

The J gene is TRBJ1-1, the V gene TRBV27; D unresolved. Trimming pared 3 bases from V and 6 bases from J, leaving 11 bases between. CDR1 and CDR2 from the germline V gene are MNHEY and SMNVEV (reference sequence). The CDR3 runs 13 residues. The CDR3 protein is CASSFSVNSEAFF. Here the CDR3 DNA reads TGTGCCAGCAGTTTTTCGGTAAACTCTGAAGCTTTCTTT.

The chain carries TRBV7-9 and TRBJ2-7; D remains ambiguous. The CDR3 has 14 residues. V was shortened by 5 bases and J by 3 bases, with 14 bases between the two germline ends. Germline V gives CDR1 SEHNR, CDR2 FQNEAQ (reference sequence). The CDR3 sequence: CASSPGLGYYEQYF. The DNA for the CDR3 is TGTGCCAGCAGCCCCGGGCTAGGGTACTACGAGCAGTACTTC.

The CDR3 sequence: CASSWTAGSGNTIYF. CDR3 coding DNA: TGTGCCAGCAGTTGGACAGCCGGCTCTGGAAACACCATATATTTT. The rearrangement joins TRBV28 to TRBJ1-3; TRBD1 is a possible D gene (6 bases). Germline CDR1 and CDR2: MDHEN and SYDVKM. The germline V and J ends were trimmed by 4 bases and 0 bases, with 10 bases remaining between them. The CDR3 runs 15 residues.

This clone was recorded at least ten times. This chain joins TRBV6-5 and TRBJ2-2; no clear D. Trimming cost V 4 bases and J 4 bases, with 10 bases left between them. Per germline, CDR1 MNHEY and CDR2 SVGAGI. This CDR3 comprises 14 residues. The CDR3 loop is CASSFDILTGELFF. In DNA, the CDR3 is TGTGCCAGCAGTTTTGACATCCTCACCGGGGAGCTGTTTTTT.

The V and J genes are TRBV6-1 and TRBJ1-5; D not certain. Trimming left V 3 bases short and J 9 bases short, with 6 bases between. This CDR3 spans 11 amino acids. Germline CDR1 MNHNS, CDR2 SASEGT. The CDR3 here is CASSDGRPQHF. The CDR3 DNA reads TGTGCCAGCAGTGACGGACGGCCCCAGCATTTT.

The chain joins TRBV19 to TRBJ1-5; the match to TRBD1 covers 7 bases. Looked up from germline, CDR1 is LNHDA and CDR2 is SQIVND (reference sequence). V dropped 7 bases and J dropped 3; count of bases not matched to a gene: 15. The CDR3 has 17 residues. CDR3 DNA sequence: TGTGCCAGTACCAATCGCCGGGACAGAGGTTTCAATCAGCCCCAGCATTTT. Protein product: CASTNRRDRGFNQPQHF.

This clone was counted once. The chain links TRBV12-3 or TRBV12-4 to TRBJ2-1; perhaps TRBD2 as D (5 bases). The CDR3 sequence is 13 residues long. With 5 bases removed from V and 5 bases from J, the gap between germline ends came to 10 bases. CDR3 DNA sequence: TGTGCCAGCAGTACGCCAGCGGACAATGAGCAGTTCTTC. Encoded protein: CASSTPADNEQFF.